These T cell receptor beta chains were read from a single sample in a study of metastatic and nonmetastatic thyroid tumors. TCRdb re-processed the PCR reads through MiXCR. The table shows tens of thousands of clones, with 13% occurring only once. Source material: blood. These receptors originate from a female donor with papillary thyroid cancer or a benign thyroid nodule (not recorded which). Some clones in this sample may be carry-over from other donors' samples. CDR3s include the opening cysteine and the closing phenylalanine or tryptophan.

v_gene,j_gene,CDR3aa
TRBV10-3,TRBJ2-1,CAISEGTSGSYEQFF
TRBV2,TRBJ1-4,CASSATGGKLFF
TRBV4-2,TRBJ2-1,CASSQDLGLGYNEQFF
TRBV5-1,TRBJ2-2,CASCTDGSRAGELFF
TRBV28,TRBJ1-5,CASSLIGQADQPQHF
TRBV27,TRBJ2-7,CASSLVGGRIDEQYF
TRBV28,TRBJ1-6,CASSLSEGLGSVDSPLHF
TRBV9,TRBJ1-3,CASSVNLRGTAGNTIYF
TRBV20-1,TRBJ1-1,CSARRGVAGTEAFF
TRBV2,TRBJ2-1,CASSPRLQVFYNEQFF
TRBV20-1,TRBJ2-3,CSAGLAGISTDTQYF
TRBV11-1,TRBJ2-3,CASSSPRDGGAMADTQYF
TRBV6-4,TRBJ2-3,CASSRTSGRADTQYF
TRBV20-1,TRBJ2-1,CSARVSFEQFF
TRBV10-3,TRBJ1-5,CAISESGGDSNQPQHF
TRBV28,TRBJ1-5,CASSTGLRQHF
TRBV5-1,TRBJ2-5,CASSLGLLAAQETQYF
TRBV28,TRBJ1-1,CATAYRDEAFF
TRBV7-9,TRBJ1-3,CASSLGEGQAHF
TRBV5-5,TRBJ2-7,CASSLSDSTPVGEQYF
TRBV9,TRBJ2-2,CASSPRGDENTGELFF
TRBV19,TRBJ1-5,CASSVSKRGMDQPQHF
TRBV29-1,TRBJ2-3,CSVELAAGDTQYF
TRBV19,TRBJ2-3,CASSIGDDYDTQYF
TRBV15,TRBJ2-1,CATSRDSGGIQGDEQFF
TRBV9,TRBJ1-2,CASSALVPNYGYTF
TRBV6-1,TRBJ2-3,CASSGLASRTPSTDTQYF
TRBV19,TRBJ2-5,CASTPRGGTGGSTGTQYF
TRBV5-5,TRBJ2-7,CASSLLAGEQYF
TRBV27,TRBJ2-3,CASSLSGDTQYF
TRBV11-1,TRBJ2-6,CASSFGGFGSGANVLTF
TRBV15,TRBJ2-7,CATSSATGGYEQYF
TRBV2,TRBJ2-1,CASSRLAQNNEQFF
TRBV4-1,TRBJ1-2,CASSQDWGKAYGYTF
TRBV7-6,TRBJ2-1,CASSSSGTMSSYNEQFF
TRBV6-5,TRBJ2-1,CASSLYSGGAESEQFF
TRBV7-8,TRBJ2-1,CASSPGVVAGIYDNEQFF
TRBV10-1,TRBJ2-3,CASSEGRPPDTQYF
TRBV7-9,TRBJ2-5,CASSLGGGLETQYF
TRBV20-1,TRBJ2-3,CSGGPADTQYF
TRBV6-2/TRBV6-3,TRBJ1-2,CASSSRGLYNYGYTF
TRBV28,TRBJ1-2,CASITPRGSGGYTF
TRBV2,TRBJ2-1,CASSVGTGNPEQFF
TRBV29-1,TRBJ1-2,CSATLQGAGYGYTF
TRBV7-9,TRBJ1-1,CASSLGAASYTEAFF
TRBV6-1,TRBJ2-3,CAIRTSGTDTQYF
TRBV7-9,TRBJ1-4,CASSAQGGENEKLFF
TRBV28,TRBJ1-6,CASSLHRGWNSPLHF
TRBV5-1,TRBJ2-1,CASSLDPGTEQFF
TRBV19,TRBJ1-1,CASSIGPTANLLDTEAFF
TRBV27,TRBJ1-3,CASSPTRQASGNTIYF
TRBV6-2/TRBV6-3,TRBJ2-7,CASSESTTSGMLSYEQYF
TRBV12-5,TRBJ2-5,CASGLFEYPPGDEGIETQYF
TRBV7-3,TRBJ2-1,CASIPVGGRHNEQFF
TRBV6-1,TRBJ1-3,CASRVSGAGNTIYF
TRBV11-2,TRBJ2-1,CASSHSTGTNEQFF
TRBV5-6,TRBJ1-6,CASSFWSRNSPLHF
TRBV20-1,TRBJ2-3,CSARVPGTDTQYF